The source of this TCR beta chain is a study of spatial heterogeneity in lung cancer. V was cut by 0 bases and J by 4 bases, with 19 bases left in between. The CDR3 consists of 19 residues. This clonotype was picked up a small number of times. Stated time point: sample taken at primary tumor resection. Whole RNA from tumor, nontumor lung or frozen PBMC was sequenced unsorted. MiXCR, run by TCRdb on the 5' RACE reads, gives a single entry per CDR3 protein. The table lists almost 75,000 distinct CDR3 sequences, about an eighth of them singletons. The chain combines TRBV23-1 with TRBJ1-6; the D is unclear. TRBV23-1 is an open reading frame, and its role is uncertain. The input for sequencing was PBMCs, taken at surgery. This receptor was identified in a male donor with early-stage non-small cell lung cancer. CDR3 sequence (DNA): TGCGCCAGCAGTCAATCGTTGGGAGGGCAGGACGATTATAATTCACCCCTCCACTTT. Translation: CASSQSLGGQDDYNSPLHF.